This T cell receptor beta chain was captured in a study of blood T cell repertoires in COVID-19. Overall study: There were acute and convalescent COVID-19 samples, and they came from the United States, Italy and Spain. PBMCs, B-cell-depleted T cells, or T cells provided the cDNA or gDNA that made up the material.

Study processing details: Researchers report that nucleated cell counts were estimated from reference gene primer amplification. The protocol was immunoSEQ multiplex PCR, while the TCRdb copy is restricted to in-frame clones and leaves out a portion. The DNA was the basis for D and trimming; V, J and clone size are from that table. The data contain about 160,000 clones, 75% to 90% of them singletons. Germline V gene sequence: CDR1 SQVTM, CDR2 ANQGSEA. This CDR3 contains 13 residues. This clonotype originated in a human donor with acute or convalescent COVID-19. The donor label of this sample is uncertain. The chain uses TRBV29-1 and TRBJ1-1; D might be TRBD1 (5 bases). Sequencing was carried out using peripheral blood. The CDR3: CRGGSTGNTEAFF. The CDR3, as DNA: TGCAGGGGGGGTTCAACAGGGAACACTGAAGCTTTCTTT. The whole variable domain, filled in from reference TRBV29-1 and TRBJ1-1, reads SAVISQKPSRDICQRGTSLTIQCQVDSQVTMMFWYRQQPGQSLTLIATANQGSEATYESGFVIDKFPISRPNLTFSTLTVSNMSPEDSSIYLCRGGSTGNTEAFFGQGTRLTVV.